This TCR beta chain was captured by sequencing in a study of cytomegalovirus exposure and HLA in healthy donors. Study-level background: The approximately 130 validation repertoires matched the roughly 650 first-cohort repertoires in platform, a later analysis reported.

Produced via immunoSEQ multiplex PCR; TCRdb's table is partial and in-frame only. The table records about 110,000 clones, approximately 86% of them present only once. Germline V CDR1 and CDR2: SGHDT, YYEEEE. Trimming stripped 0 bases from V and 4 bases from J, with 13 bases between. The CDR3 runs 15 residues. General study points: Most TCR sequences were seen very rarely across donors, but some public TCRs occurred in many. A list of 150 or so TCR beta chains associated with cytomegalovirus was given. Clusters of TCRs from the first cohort tended to co-occur in the approximately 130 validation repertoires (as a later analysis found).

Concerning this clone: Antigen unknown.

The sequence was obtained from a woman aged 18-29 years in good health and CMV-seropositive. Source material: PBMCs. The chain carries TRBV5-6 and TRBJ1-1; D is uncertain. CDR3: CASSLERGRGTEAFF. CDR3 sequence (DNA): TGTGCCAGCAGCTTGGAACGAGGGAGAGGCACTGAAGCTTTCTTT.